One and the same sample provided the 25 T cell receptor beta chains below, sequenced in a study of regulatory T cells in long-lasting Graves disease (dated by TCRdb to about 2021). Libraries were prepared through multiplex PCR. TCRdb lists the instrument as Illumina HiSeq 4000. CDR3 regions were amplified by Arm-PCR with iRepertoire HTBI primers to construct TCR beta libraries. TCRdb reran the public reads through fastp at Q25 and MiXCR, keeping productive beta chains. Under each unique CDR3 protein, matching rows form one entry showing the most common genes and DNA. Across this sample there are about 470,000 distinct CDR3 sequences, with less than 25% seen only once. In total, the top ten clones hold 7% to 9.5% of the sample. The time point label corresponds to: persistent/refractory GD, antithyroid drugs over 5 years with positive TRAb. RNA was extracted from PBMCs in TRIzol for both TCR sequencing and RNA sequencing.

Sequencing used peripheral blood mononuclear cells (PBMCs), obtained when the disease was refractory, from a patient treated with antithyroid drugs. These receptor sequences come from a female donor with Graves disease.

This clonotype was seen only a few times. The chain joins TRBV5-1 to TRBJ1-2; TRBD1 matches 12 bases. The CDR3 has 16 residues. Per germline, CDR1 SGHRS and CDR2 YFSETQ. The V segment lost 4 bases and the J segment 6 bases; nucleotides outside the gene matches: 10. The CDR3 DNA reads as TGCGCCAGCAGCCCGGGACAGGGGGCAGGCGGGAATGGCTACACCTTC. It translates to CASSPGQGAGGNGYTF.

This clonotype has a count of ten or more. The germline gene is not matched at one end of the junction; a read error may be the cause. The chain uses TRBV6-4 and TRBJ1-4; no reliable D call. The V gene's germline CDR1 is MRHNA and CDR2 SNTAGT. The CDR3 spans 16 residues. The CDR3 DNA is TGTGCCAGCAGTTACTCAAAGGACGGCGAGAGGGAAAAACTGTTTTTT. As protein: CASSYSKDGEREKLFF.

The chain couples TRBV6-1 to TRBJ1-1; tentatively, D is TRBD1 (6 bases). The CDR3 spans 14 residues. From germline, CDR1 is MNHNS and CDR2 SASEGT. Trimming stripped 4 bases from V and 4 bases from J, with 13 bases between. CDR3 protein: CASSAKGGGTEAFF. The CDR3, as DNA: TGTGCCAGCAGTGCAAAGGGGGGAGGCACTGAAGCTTTCTTT.

On this clonotype itself: One end of the junction fails to match germline, which may point to a read error. The chain uses TRBV5-1 and TRBJ2-2, with D possibly matching TRBD2 (6 bases). CDR3 length equals 15 residues. Germline assignment: CDR1 SGHRS and CDR2 YFSETQ. The chain's CDR3 is CASSSTGVHTGELSF. Here the CDR3 DNA reads TGCGCCAGCAGCTCGACGGGAGTTCACACCGGGGAGCTGTCTTTT. The variable domain in full, with the rest retrieved from reference TRBV5-1 and TRBJ2-2, is KAGVTQTPRYLIKTRGQQVTLSCSPISGHRSVSWYQQTPGQGLQFLFEYFSETQRNKGNFPGRFSGRQFSNSRSEMNVSTLELGDSALYLCASSSTGVHTGELSFGEGSRLTVL.

This clonotype was detected many times. The chain recombines TRBV6-5 with TRBJ1-1; D call uncertain. The V gene's germline CDR1 is MNHEY and CDR2 SVGAGI. The ends were cut back, 0 bases at V and 9 bases at J, with 14 bases in the middle. This CDR3 contains 14 residues. CDR3 sequence reads: CASSYSTIDPKAFF. CDR3 nucleotides: TGTGCCAGCAGTTACTCTACTATTGACCCTAAAGCTTTCTTT.

This clonotype was picked up many times. The chain recombines TRBV29-1 with TRBJ1-4; D remains unclear. The CDR3 totals 12 residues. The germline gives CDR1 SQVTM, CDR2 ANQGSEA. The V end lost 4 bases, the J end lost 8 bases, and 11 bases lay between the germline ends. Written as DNA, the CDR3 is TGCAGCGTTGTTGGCGGGGAGGAAAAACTGTTTTTT. It specifies CSVVGGEEKLFF. The complete variable domain, with remaining parts taken from reference TRBV29-1 and TRBJ1-4, reads SAVISQKPSRDICQRGTSLTIQCQVDSQVTMMFWYRQQPGQSLTLIATANQGSEATYESGFVIDKFPISRPNLTFSTLTVSNMSPEDSSIYLCSVVGGEEKLFFGSGTQLSVL.

This clonotype has a handful of counts. The chain combines TRBV19 with TRBJ2-7, with 12 bases matching TRBD2. Germline values: CDR1 LNHDA, CDR2 SQIVND (reference sequence). Germline trimming cut 6 bases from V and 6 bases from J; bases unmatched to any gene: 3. The CDR3 spans 13 residues. The CDR3 bases are TGTGCCAGTAGCTGGACTAGCGGGGTCGAGCAGTACTTC. This codes for CASSWTSGVEQYF. The full variable domain, its missing parts supplied by reference TRBV19 and TRBJ2-7, is DGGITQSPKYLFRKEGQNVTLSCEQNLNHDAMYWYRQDPGQGLRLIYYSQIVNDFQKGDIAEGYSVSREKKESFPLTVTSAQKNPTAFYLCASSWTSGVEQYFGPGTRLTVT.

There are a few counts of this clonotype. V usage is TRBV6-9 and J usage is TRBJ2-7; D not certain. CDR1 MNHGY and CDR2 SVAAGI come from the germline V gene. This CDR3 region has 15 residues. Trimming left V 3 bases short and J 2 bases short, with 14 bases between. The CDR3 nucleotides are TGTGCCAGCAGTTACTTGGACCCAGAAACCTACGAGCAGTACTTC. Protein sequence: CASSYLDPETYEQYF.

This clonotype was detected many times. The rearrangement joins TRBV28 to TRBJ2-7; 8 positions agree with TRBD2. The CDR3 length is 13 residues. V dropped 8 bases and J dropped 2; count of bases not matched to a gene: 5. Germline-derived CDR1 and CDR2 are MDHEN and SYDVKM. CDR3 protein: CASEREGPYEQYF. The CDR3, as DNA: TGTGCCAGCGAACGGGAGGGGCCCTACGAGCAGTACTTC.

The CDR3 DNA reads TGTGCCTGGATATTTGGCTACGAGCAGTACTTC. This translates into CAWIFGYEQYF. V and J are TRBV30 and TRBJ2-7, with no clear D. The CDR3 loop spans 11 amino acids. Germline CDR1 is GTSNPN and CDR2 is SVGIG (reference sequence). V was trimmed by 4 bases and J by 3 bases, leaving 7 bases between them.

This clonotype was counted at least ten times. V is TRBV12-3 or TRBV12-4 and J is TRBJ2-5; TRBD2 agrees at 10 bases. CDR3 length equals 15 residues. With V trimmed by 2 bases and J by 3 bases, 3 bases remained unmatched. For the CDR3, the DNA is TGTGCCAGCAGTTTAATGGGACTAGCGAAAGAGACCCAGTACTTC. The encoded protein is CASSLMGLAKETQYF.

This clonotype was recorded at least ten times. The V gene is TRBV7-9, the J gene TRBJ2-2; 9 nucleotides align to TRBD1. Germline V CDR1 and CDR2: SEHNR, FQNEAQ (reference sequence). The CDR3 has 16 amino acids. With V trimmed by 2 bases and J by 5 bases, 6 bases remained unmatched. CDR3 in amino acids: CASSLPRDRDTGELFF. Here the CDR3 DNA reads TGTGCCAGCAGCTTACCCCGGGACAGGGATACCGGGGAGCTGTTTTTT.

Worth noting for this clonotype: A much larger clonotype is one base distant, so this may be a read error. In DNA, the CDR3 is TGTGCCAGCAGCCCTGGGACAGGGGTTCAAGAGACCCCGTACTTC. It codes for CASSPGTGVQETPYF. The chain uses TRBV27 and TRBJ2-5; 10 nucleotides align to TRBD1. The CDR3 is 15 residues long. CDR1 MNHEY and CDR2 SMNVEV come from the germline V gene (reference sequence).

This clonotype was observed at least ten times. The genes are TRBV6-1 and TRBJ1-1; tentative D call: TRBD1 (5 bases). Germline V lookup: CDR1 MNHNS, CDR2 SASEGT. The germline V and J ends were trimmed by 2 bases and 0 bases, with 19 bases remaining between them. The CDR3 has 18 residues. The DNA of the CDR3 is TGTGCCAGCAGTGAATATGGGATGGGGGGGACTCTGAACACTGAAGCTTTCTTT. Its translation is CASSEYGMGGTLNTEAFF.

The genes are TRBV4-1 and TRBJ2-7, with D perhaps matching TRBD1 (5 bases). Judging by the DNA end, TRBJ2-5 fits better; the J call may be wrong. The V gene's germline CDR1 is MGHRA and CDR2 YSYEKL. The length of the CDR3 is 15 residues. The CDR3 DNA reads as TGCGCCAGCAGCCAAGTTGAAACAGGACAAGAGACCCAGTACTTC. Translation gives CASSQVETGQETQYF.

This clonotype was recorded many times. The chain is built from TRBV28 and TRBJ1-1; D perhaps matches TRBD1 (6 bases). CDR1 is MDHEN and CDR2 is SYDVKM in the germline V gene. V was cut by 7 bases and J by 1 base, with 13 bases left in between. The CDR3 loop spans 14 amino acids. CDR3 amino acids: CASMTGGANTEAFF. CDR3 bases: TGTGCCAGCATGACAGGAGGGGCGAACACTGAAGCTTTCTTT.

The V call is TRBV10-3, the J call TRBJ2-7; possible D gene TRBD1, 5 bases. V lost 3 bases and J 2 bases, leaving 11 bases between the germline ends. CDR3 length equals 14 residues. Germline loops: CDR1 ENHRY, CDR2 SYGVKD. In nucleotides, the CDR3 is TGTGCCATCAGTGACGTCCAGGGCCCCTACGAGCAGTACTTC. This codes for CAISDVQGPYEQYF.

J is TRBJ1-1 and V is TRBV15, with 10 positions matching TRBD1. Germline CDR1 reads LNHNV; CDR2 reads YYDKDF (reference sequence). This CDR3 is 15 amino acids long. J gave up 2 bases and V 6 bases, and 6 bases lay outside the gene matches. Here the CDR3 DNA reads TGTGCCACCAGGACAGGGGGCTTAGGAAACACTGAAGCTTTCTTT. It encodes CATRTGGLGNTEAFF.

This clonotype was counted ten times or more. The chain combines TRBV10-3 with TRBJ1-1; D possibly corresponds to TRBD1 (5 bases). The V end was cut by 3 bases, the J end by 7 bases, with 12 bases between. The CDR3 has 13 amino acids. Germline V gene sequence: CDR1 ENHRY, CDR2 SYGVKD. In nucleotides, the CDR3 is TGTGCCATCAGTGATGGGGGAAGGGGTGAAGCTTTCTTT. Translating it yields CAISDGGRGEAFF.

Comment on this clonotype: This may stem from a read error, because a much larger clone lies one nucleotide away. Without the conserved terminal phenylalanine or tryptophan, this CDR3 likely stems from a read error. V gene TRBV24-1 combines with J gene TRBJ1-5; possibly TRBD1 for D (6 bases). This CDR3 contains 16 residues. V was shortened by 1 base and J by 4 bases, with 13 bases between the two germline ends. CDR1 and CDR2 (germline): KGHDR, SFDVKD. CDR3 sequence: CATSDFRQAMNQPQHS. The CDR3 DNA reads as TGTGCCACCAGTGATTTCAGACAGGCGATGAATCAGCCCCAGCATTCT.

Comments on this clonotype: It is likely a read error, because the conserved phenylalanine at the end of the CDR3 is missing. This chain links TRBV6-2 or TRBV6-3 with TRBJ2-1; D tentatively fits TRBD1 or TRBD2 (5 bases each). Looked up from germline, CDR1 is MNHEY and CDR2 is SVGEGT. Trimming left V 3 bases short and J 9 bases short, with 12 bases between. The CDR3 is 13 amino acids. CDR3 residues: CASSYGGSREQFS. The CDR3 DNA follows: TGTGCCAGCAGTTATGGGGGTAGTCGTGAGCAGTTCTCC.

At least ten counts were recorded for this clonotype. This chain uses TRBV18 with TRBJ2-5; D uncertain. Per germline, CDR1 KGHSH and CDR2 LQKENI. V was trimmed by 3 bases and J by 1 base, leaving 9 bases between them. This CDR3 has 14 residues. The CDR3 loop reads CASSPARIQETQYF. In nucleotides, the CDR3 is TGTGCCAGCTCACCCGCCCGGATCCAAGAGACCCAGTACTTC.

As for this clonotype: One junction end disagrees with the germline gene, perhaps due to a read error. V usage is TRBV7-9 and J usage is TRBJ1-1; 8 nucleotides agree with TRBD1. CDR1 is SEHNR and CDR2 is FQNEAQ in the germline V gene (reference sequence). This CDR3 spans 13 amino acids. This CDR3 is CASSLGQGTEALF. CDR3 DNA sequence: TGTGCCAGCAGCTTAGGACAGGGGACTGAAGCTCTCTTT.

The rearrangement links TRBV10-1 to TRBJ2-3, with D hard to call. CDR1 and CDR2 (germline): WNHNN, SYGVQD (reference sequence). The CDR3 has 16 residues. The V end was cut by 0 bases, the J end by 3 bases, with 13 bases between. In nucleotides, the CDR3 is TGCGCCAGCAGTGAGTCGATGGGGTCCCGGACAGATACGCAGTATTTT. This sequence encodes CASSESMGSRTDTQYF.

CDR3 sequence reads: CASSPPAREQFF. The CDR3 DNA reads as TGTGCCAGCAGCCCCCCGGCGAGAGAGCAGTTCTTC. The V and J genes are TRBV14 and TRBJ2-1; D is uncertain. The V gene's germline CDR1 is SGHDN and CDR2 FVKESK. Trimming removed 4 bases at V and 10 bases at J, with 11 bases between. The CDR3 loop spans 12 amino acids.